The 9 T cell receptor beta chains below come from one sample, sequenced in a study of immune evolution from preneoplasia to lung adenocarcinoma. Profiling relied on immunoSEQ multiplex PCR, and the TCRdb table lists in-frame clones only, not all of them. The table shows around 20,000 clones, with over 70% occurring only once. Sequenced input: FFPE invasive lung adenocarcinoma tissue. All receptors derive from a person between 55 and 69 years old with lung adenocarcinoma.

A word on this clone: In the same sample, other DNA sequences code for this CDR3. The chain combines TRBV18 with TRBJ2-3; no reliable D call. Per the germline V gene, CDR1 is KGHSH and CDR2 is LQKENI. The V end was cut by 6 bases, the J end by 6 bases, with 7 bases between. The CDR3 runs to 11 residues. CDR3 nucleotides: TGTGCCAGCTCTACGGTTGATACGCAGTATTTT. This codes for CASSTVDTQYF.

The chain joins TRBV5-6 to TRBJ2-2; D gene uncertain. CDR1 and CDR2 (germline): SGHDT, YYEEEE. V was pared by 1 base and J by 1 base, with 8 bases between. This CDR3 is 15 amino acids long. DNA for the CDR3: TGTGCCAGCAGCTTGTTGACAAGGAACACCGGGGAGCTGTTTTTT. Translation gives CASSLLTRNTGELFF.

The CDR3 DNA reads as TGTGCCAGCAGTCGATCGGGACTGACCTACAATGAGCAGTTCTTC. Its translation is CASSRSGLTYNEQFF. The gene calls are TRBV6-1 and TRBJ2-1; a weak D match, TRBD2 (6 bases). Deletions cut 5 bases from V and 2 bases from J, with 13 bases between. The CDR3 loop spans 15 amino acids. From germline, CDR1 is MNHNS and CDR2 SASEGT.

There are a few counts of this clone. CDR3 sequence: CASSPRLAGVLGEQYF. The CDR3 DNA is TGTGCCAGCAGCCCCCGACTAGCGGGAGTGTTGGGCGAGCAGTACTTC. V is TRBV9 and J is TRBJ2-7; 12 bases align to TRBD2. Looked up from germline, CDR1 is SGDLS and CDR2 is YYNGEE. V lost 4 bases, J lost 6 bases, and 11 bases stayed unmatched. The length of the CDR3 is 16 residues.

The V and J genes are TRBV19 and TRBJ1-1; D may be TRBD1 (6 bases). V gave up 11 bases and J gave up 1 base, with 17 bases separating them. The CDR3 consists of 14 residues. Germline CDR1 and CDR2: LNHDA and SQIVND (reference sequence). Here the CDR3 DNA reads TGTGCCGCCCGGGGGGGCCGAGAGAACACTGAAGCTTTCTTT. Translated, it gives CAARGGRENTEAFF.

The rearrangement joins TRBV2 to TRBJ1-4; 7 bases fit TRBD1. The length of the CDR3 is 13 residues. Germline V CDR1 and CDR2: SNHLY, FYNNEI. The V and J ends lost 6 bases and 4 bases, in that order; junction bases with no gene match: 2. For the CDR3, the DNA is TGTGCCAGCAGGGGACAGTATAATGAAAAACTGTTTTTT. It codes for CASRGQYNEKLFF. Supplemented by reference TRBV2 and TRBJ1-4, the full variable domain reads EPEVTQTPSHQVTQMGQEVILRCVPISNHLYFYWYRQILGQKVEFLVSFYNNEISEKSEIFDDQFSVERPDGSNFTLKIRSTKLEDSAMYFCASRGQYNEKLFFGSGTQLSVL.

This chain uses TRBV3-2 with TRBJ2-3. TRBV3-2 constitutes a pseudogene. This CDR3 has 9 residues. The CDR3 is CPDRDTQYF. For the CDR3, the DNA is TGTCCGGACCGAGATACGCAGTATTTT.

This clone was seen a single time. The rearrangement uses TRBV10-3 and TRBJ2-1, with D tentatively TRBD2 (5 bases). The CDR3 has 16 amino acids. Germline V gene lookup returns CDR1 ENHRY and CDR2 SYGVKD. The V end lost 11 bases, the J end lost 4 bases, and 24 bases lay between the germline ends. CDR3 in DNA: TGTGCCGCTGCTGCCTTGGGAGAAGGGTCTTACAATGAGCAGTTCTTC. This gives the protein CAAAALGEGSYNEQFF.

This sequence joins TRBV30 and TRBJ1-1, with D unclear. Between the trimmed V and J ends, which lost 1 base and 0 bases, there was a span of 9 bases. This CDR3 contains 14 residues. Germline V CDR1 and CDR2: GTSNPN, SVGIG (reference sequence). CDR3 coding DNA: TGTGCCTGGAGTGCGCTAGGCATGAACACTGAAGCTTTCTTT. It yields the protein CAWSALGMNTEAFF.